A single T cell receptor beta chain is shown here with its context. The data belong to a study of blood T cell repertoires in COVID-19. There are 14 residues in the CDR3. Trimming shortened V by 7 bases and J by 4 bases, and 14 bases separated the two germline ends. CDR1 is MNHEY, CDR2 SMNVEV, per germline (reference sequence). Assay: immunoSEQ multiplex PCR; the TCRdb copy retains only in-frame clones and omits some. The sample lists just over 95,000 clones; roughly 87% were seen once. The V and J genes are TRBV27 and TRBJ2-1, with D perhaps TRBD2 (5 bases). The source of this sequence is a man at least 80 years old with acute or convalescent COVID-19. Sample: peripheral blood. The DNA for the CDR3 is TGTGCCAGCACCATATCGGGGTATTACAATGAGCAGTTCTTC. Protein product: CASTISGYYNEQFF.